This passage covers 26 T cell receptor beta chains from one sample sequenced in a study of control samples from healthy donors and cancer patients. This table comes from immunoSEQ multiplex PCR, and its TCRdb copy is limited to in-frame clones, with some not included. Of approximately 230,000 clones listed, around 79% are singletons. Sequencing input: PBMCs. These receptors originate from a woman aged 60-70 years with lung cancer.

The chain employs TRBV6-5 and TRBJ1-5, with unresolved D. Germline CDR1 MNHEY, CDR2 SVGAGI. CDR3 length: 15 residues. V lost 8 bases and J lost 0, with 14 bases in between. The CDR3 DNA sequence: TGTGCCAGCGGGGTGTCGCGATATAGCAATCAGCCCCAGCATTTT. Protein product: CASGVSRYSNQPQHF.

V gene TRBV5-1 combines with J gene TRBJ1-3; D possibly corresponds to TRBD1 (5 bases). The germline CDR1 and CDR2 sequences are SGHRS and YFSETQ. The CDR3 is made up of 16 amino acids. Deletions cut 4 bases from V and 0 bases from J, with 14 bases between. CDR3 residues: CASSRGTGSSGNTIYF. CDR3 DNA: TGCGCCAGCAGCCGCGGGACGGGGAGCTCTGGAAACACCATATATTTT.

This chain joins TRBV6-5 and TRBJ2-7, with 7 nucleotides matching TRBD1. Looked up from germline, CDR1 is MNHEY and CDR2 is SVGAGI. Unmatched junction bases numbered 5, after V lost 7 bases and J lost 2 bases. CDR3 size: 13 residues. CDR3 loop: CASIGTETYEQYF. The CDR3 DNA reads TGTGCCAGCATAGGGACAGAGACCTACGAGCAGTACTTC.

The rearrangement links TRBV29-1 to TRBJ2-2, with TRBD2 identical over 7 bases. Trimming removed 6 bases from V and 8 bases from J; junction bases left unmatched: 15. Germline CDR1 is SQVTM and CDR2 is ANQGSEA. CDR3 length: 15 amino acids. CDR3 in DNA: TGCAGCGTGGCCCCTAGGGAGGGGCGTTGGGGGGAGCTGTTTTTT. Translating it yields CSVAPREGRWGELFF.

J is TRBJ2-7 and V is TRBV7-9, with 9 bases lining up with TRBD1. The CDR3 length is 14 residues. Trimming took 5 bases from V and 3 from J; bases not matched to a gene: 5. The V gene's germline CDR1 is SEHNR and CDR2 FQNEAQ (reference sequence). In nucleotides, the CDR3 is TGTGCCAGCAGCGCTCCGGGACAGGGCTACGAGCAGTACTTC. It translates to CASSAPGQGYEQYF.

The chain combines TRBV3-1 (or the pseudogene TRBV3-2) with TRBJ2-1, with a weak D call TRBD1 (5 bases). The CDR3 runs 16 residues. In germline, CDR1 is LGHDT, CDR2 YNNKEL (reference sequence). Trimming removed 0 bases from V and 2 bases from J, with 11 bases in between. The CDR3 protein is CASSQDGPGTYNEQFF. The DNA of the CDR3 is TGTGCCAGCAGCCAAGATGGTCCAGGGACCTACAATGAGCAGTTCTTC.

This chain links TRBV5-1 with TRBJ2-2; D may be TRBD1 (6 bases). The germline V gene has CDR1 SGHRS and CDR2 YFSETQ. V lost 6 bases and J lost 0, with 9 bases in between. CDR3 length: 14 amino acids. The CDR3 region has the DNA TGCGCCAGCACGGCAGGGGCGAACACCGGGGAGCTGTTTTTT. Translation gives CASTAGANTGELFF.

This clone was counted only a few times. The chain links TRBV6-2 or TRBV6-3 to TRBJ2-7, with a possible D match to TRBD2 (6 bases). Per germline, CDR1 MNHEY and CDR2 SVGEGT. The ends were cut back, 0 bases at V and 6 bases at J, with 24 bases in the middle. The CDR3 runs to 18 residues. CDR3 region: CASSYSSPRQLGGVEQYF. The CDR3 nucleotides read TGTGCCAGCAGTTACTCTTCCCCTCGGCAGCTTGGAGGGGTCGAGCAGTACTTC.

This clone appeared once. The chain joins TRBV5-1 to TRBJ2-3; no firm D call. The length of the CDR3 is 13 residues. Germline lookup yields CDR1 SGHRS and CDR2 YFSETQ. The V gene lost 0 bases and the J gene lost 3 bases, with 5 bases spanning the gap. The CDR3 protein is CASSLETTDTQYF. The DNA for the CDR3 is TGCGCCAGCAGCTTGGAGACGACAGATACGCAGTATTTT.

About this clone itself: Other nucleotide sequences in the sample specify the same CDR3. The CDR3 loop is CASSLDRNQPQHF. The CDR3 DNA is TGTGCCAGCAGTCTGGACAGAAATCAGCCCCAGCATTTT. This chain joins TRBV7-9 and TRBJ1-5, with a possible D match to TRBD1 (6 bases). Deletions cut 6 bases from V and 4 bases from J, with 10 bases between. From germline, CDR1 is SEHNR and CDR2 FQNEAQ (reference sequence). The CDR3 is 13 amino acids.

The chain uses TRBV27 and TRBJ1-1, with 8 bases aligning to TRBD1. CDR3 length equals 14 residues. Losses at the gene ends were 3 bases for V and 2 bases for J; bases not matched to a gene: 2. Germline assignment: CDR1 MNHEY and CDR2 SMNVEV (reference sequence). CDR3 sequence reads: CASSFGQGNTEAFF. The CDR3 DNA sequence: TGTGCCAGCAGTTTCGGACAGGGTAACACTGAAGCTTTCTTT.

The gene calls are TRBV6-5 and TRBJ2-3; 8 nucleotides line up with TRBD1. This CDR3 region has 16 residues. Germline assignment: CDR1 MNHEY and CDR2 SVGAGI. Trimming at V came to 2 bases and at J to 2 bases, leaving 6 bases not matched to a gene. In nucleotides, the CDR3 is TGTGCCAGCAGTTACCTGGGGACAGGCCCCACAGATACGCAGTATTTT. It is translated as CASSYLGTGPTDTQYF.

The chain couples TRBV11-3 to TRBJ1-1; D call uncertain. CDR3 length equals 13 residues. CDR1 and CDR2 from the germline V gene are SGHNT and YENEEA. V dropped 1 base and J dropped 5 bases, with 8 bases sitting between them. The CDR3 region is CASSLGVRTEAFF. CDR3 sequence (DNA): TGTGCCAGCAGCTTAGGGGTTCGGACTGAAGCTTTCTTT.

The chain has TRBV2 and TRBJ2-1; 7 bases match TRBD2. CDR1 is SNHLY and CDR2 is FYNNEI in the germline V gene. This CDR3 comprises 15 residues. V dropped 6 bases and J dropped 1; count of bases not matched to a gene: 6. The CDR3 DNA follows: TGTGCCAGCAGAAAAGCGGGAACGTCCTACAATGAGCAGTTCTTC. Protein product: CASRKAGTSYNEQFF.

The chain employs TRBV28 and TRBJ2-3, with a tentative D call TRBD2 (7 bases). CDR3 length equals 15 residues. Between the trimmed V and J ends, which lost 4 bases and 5 bases, there was a span of 16 bases. Looked up from germline, CDR1 is MDHEN and CDR2 is SYDVKM. Here the CDR3 reads CASSSVGAGEDTQYF. As DNA, the CDR3 is TGTGCCAGCAGTTCCGTGGGGGCGGGGGAAGATACGCAGTATTTT.

The rearrangement links TRBV5-5 to TRBJ1-6, with 7 bases matching TRBD1. Germline V gene data show CDR1 as SGHKS and CDR2 as YYEKEE (reference sequence). The CDR3 consists of 14 residues. The J segment lost 10 bases and the V segment lost 3 bases, leaving 7 bases of the junction unmatched. CDR3 region: CASSSYRGGSPLHF. CDR3 nucleotide sequence: TGTGCCAGCAGCTCCTACAGGGGAGGCTCACCCCTCCACTTT.

This clone occurred a few times. The CDR3 sequence is CASSLTSGRALSTDTQYF. The CDR3 coding sequence is TGTGCCAGTAGTTTAACTAGCGGGAGGGCCTTATCAACAGATACGCAGTATTTT. The V and J genes are TRBV19 and TRBJ2-3, with 13 bases matching TRBD2. V gave up 5 bases and J gave up 3 bases; unmatched junction bases: 11. Germline CDR1 is LNHDA and CDR2 is SQIVND (reference sequence). This CDR3 contains 18 residues. Full variable domain (outside the CDR3, taken from reference TRBV19 and TRBJ2-3): DGGITQSPKYLFRKEGQNVTLSCEQNLNHDAMYWYRQDPGQGLRLIYYSQIVNDFQKGDIAEGYSVSREKKESFPLTVTSAQKNPTAFYLCASSLTSGRALSTDTQYFGPGTRLTVL.

This clone was seen just once. This chain links TRBV27 with TRBJ2-1; 7 nucleotides match TRBD2. CDR3 size: 15 residues. Germline V gene lookup returns CDR1 MNHEY and CDR2 SMNVEV (reference sequence). Trimming removed 8 bases from V and 3 bases from J; junction bases left unmatched: 10. This chain's CDR3 is CASSSGNPSYNEQFF. CDR3 DNA: TGTGCCAGCTCGAGCGGGAACCCTAGCTACAATGAGCAGTTCTTC.

In its sample, this clone was seen a few times. The V gene is TRBV5-6, the J gene TRBJ2-5; TRBD1 agrees at 10 bases. CDR1 is SGHDT and CDR2 is YYEEEE in the germline V gene. Trimming removed 4 bases from V and 7 bases from J; junction bases left unmatched: 10. The length of the CDR3 is 15 residues. The CDR3 loop is CASSKGQGVTGTQYF. As DNA, the CDR3 is TGTGCCAGCAGCAAAGGACAGGGGGTCACGGGGACCCAGTACTTC.

V is TRBV7-7 and J is TRBJ2-7; D ambiguous. The CDR3 is 13 amino acids. The germline gives CDR1 SSHAT, CDR2 FNYEAQ (reference sequence). With 5 bases removed from V and 5 bases from J, the gap between germline ends came to 13 bases. As DNA, the CDR3 is TGTGCCAGCAGCCAAGATCATGGAGACGAGCAGTACTTC. This translates into CASSQDHGDEQYF.

This clone has more than one count but fewer than ten. The rearrangement uses TRBV3-1 (or the pseudogene TRBV3-2) and TRBJ2-1; 7 nucleotides match TRBD1. This CDR3 spans 13 amino acids. The V gene end was trimmed by 1 base and the J gene end by 7 bases; junction bases not matched to a gene: 1. From germline, CDR1 is LGHDT and CDR2 YNNKEL (reference sequence). CDR3 protein: CASSQGRGNEQFF. The DNA for the CDR3 is TGTGCCAGCAGCCAAGGCAGGGGGAATGAGCAGTTCTTC.

The genes are TRBV29-1 and TRBJ1-4; possibly TRBD1 for D (5 bases). This CDR3 spans 14 amino acids. In germline, CDR1 is SQVTM, CDR2 ANQGSEA. Trimming took 4 bases from V and 3 from J, leaving 12 bases between them. The CDR3 here is CSVAWGSANEKLFF. CDR3 DNA sequence: TGCAGCGTTGCCTGGGGGTCTGCTAATGAAAAACTGTTTTTT.

The chain combines TRBV3-1 (or the pseudogene TRBV3-2) with TRBJ1-1; 9 positions match TRBD1. Germline loops: CDR1 LGHDT, CDR2 YNNKEL (reference sequence). The CDR3 has 16 amino acids. Trimming removed 4 bases from V and 1 base from J; junction bases left unmatched: 7. DNA of the CDR3: TGTGCCAGCAGCCGGAAACAGGGGGCGCGGAACACTGAAGCTTTCTTT. Residues: CASSRKQGARNTEAFF.

This clone appeared a few times. The chain carries TRBV3-1 (or the pseudogene TRBV3-2) and TRBJ1-2; D unclear. The V gene's germline CDR1 is LGHDT and CDR2 YNNKEL (reference sequence). V dropped 0 bases and J dropped 8 bases, with 13 bases sitting between them. The CDR3 extends over 14 amino acids. CDR3 coding DNA: TGTGCCAGCAGCCAAGAAAGCCCATCAGGAGGCTACACCTTC. Its translation is CASSQESPSGGYTF.

The chain has TRBV7-6 and TRBJ2-2, with TRBD2 matching over 7 bases. CDR1 is SGHVS, CDR2 FNYEAQ, per germline. With V trimmed by 4 bases and J by 7 bases, 15 bases remained unmatched. The CDR3 covers 17 residues. This chain's CDR3 is CASSSPGGGPSGGELFF. CDR3 DNA sequence: TGTGCCAGCAGCTCCCCCGGGGGAGGGCCTAGTGGCGGGGAGCTGTTTTTT.

V usage is TRBV18 and J usage is TRBJ1-1; possibly TRBD1 for D (5 bases). Trimming took off 2 bases at V and 4 bases at J, with 14 bases between the two ends. Germline V gene data show CDR1 as KGHSH and CDR2 as LQKENI. The CDR3 spans 15 residues. The CDR3 sequence is CASSPLSGRGTEAFF. The CDR3 DNA sequence: TGTGCCAGCTCACCATTGTCGGGGAGGGGCACTGAAGCTTTCTTT. The full variable domain, completed using reference TRBV18 and TRBJ1-1, is NAGVMQNPRHLVRRRGQEARLRCSPMKGHSHVYWYRQLPEEGLKFMVYLQKENIIDESGMPKERFSAEFPKEGPSILRIQQVVRGDSAAYFCASSPLSGRGTEAFFGQGTRLTVV.